Below, one T cell receptor (beta chain) is given with its context. The antigen is undetermined. This sample is drawn from a study of beta chain features in type 1 diabetes. The study reverse transcribed the entire isolated RNA, so it sequenced expressed TCRB transcripts. The data were produced by immunoSEQ multiplex PCR, yet TCRdb's version contains in-frame clones alone and is incomplete. The sample has around 41,000 clones, 66% seen once. Study outcomes and limitations: Fewer junction insertions and more nucleotide deletions appeared in type 1 diabetes patients. Shorter TCRB CDR3s, moderately but significantly so, were found in Type 1 diabetes patients in all four CD4+ subsets.

Trimming removed 2 bases from V and 5 bases from J, with 6 bases in between. Germline V gene sequence: CDR1 SEHNR, CDR2 FQNEAQ (reference sequence). This CDR3 has 12 residues. The clonotype comes from a man aged 30 to 45 with type 1 diabetes. Some clones in this sample may be carry-over from other donors' samples. The sample comprised Tregs from blood. The gene calls are TRBV7-9 and TRBJ2-5; D ambiguous. The CDR3 loop is CASSLSGETQYF. The DNA for the CDR3 is TGTGCCAGCAGCTTATCCGGGGAGACCCAGTACTTC.